These T cell receptor beta chains were read from a single sample in a study of OX40 agonist ivuxolimab in advanced cancers. TCRdb's table, derived via immunoSEQ multiplex PCR, lists solely in-frame clones and lacks some. The table has 45,000 to 65,000 clones, roughly 77% seen once. The sequenced sample was CD4+ or CD8+ T cells sorted from blood, obtained in a trial of the OX40 agonist ivuxolimab. These receptors all stem from an adult with an advanced solid tumor such as melanoma, head and neck, liver or kidney cancer. CDR3s include the opening cysteine and the closing phenylalanine or tryptophan. Fields, in order: D gene, V gene, CDR3 protein. The D gene is left open where the match is weak.

-	TRBV5-6	CASSLDRANYGYTF
TRBD1	TRBV7-2	CASSYYRGASPLHF
TRBD1	TRBV19	CASSTTGGTGELFF
TRBD1	TRBV5-4	CASSSWDRSNEQFF
-	TRBV11-3	CASSTINTGRGSNQPQHF
-	TRBV11-3	CASSRGTAYEQYF
-	TRBV5-6	CASSGGQGLGSGANVLTF
TRBD2	TRBV7-2	CASSPQRGAGETQYF
-	TRBV25-1	CASSGGAYDTGELFF
TRBD1	TRBV28	CASIRGGTSGYTF
TRBD1	TRBV9	CASSVRGQVGAGGNTIYF
TRBD1	TRBV2	CASSLIQGDGEAFF
TRBD1	TRBV5-6	CASSLVGQGQEQYF
-	TRBV5-6	CASSLGQTTNEKLFF
-	TRBV18	CASSPLGRQTNEKLFF
TRBD2	TRBV15	CATSTGTSGATDTQYF
-	TRBV19	CASDDRHYGYTF
TRBD2	TRBV19	CASSPGLAGYSYEQYF
-	TRBV18	CASSPGRGPEAFF
TRBD1	TRBV2	CASSGYRDRVRGTGNTIYF
-	TRBV5-5	CASSPEGRPNTGELFF
-	TRBV7-9	CASSLTEGYMSPLHF
-	TRBV6-4	CASSVNRNTEAFF
-	TRBV5-4	CASSRTLSGGNSPLHF
-	TRBV10-2	CASSDRGSGNTIYF
-	TRBV6-1	CASRVSAIGEQYF
-	TRBV14	CASSQTGTQIPETQYF